One and the same sample provided the 32 T cell receptor beta chains below, sequenced in a study of PD-1 blockade in classical Hodgkin lymphoma. Described time point: newly diagnosed, previously untreated cHL patient sample. Purified CD4+ T cells were obtained from thawed PBMCs through magnetic negative selection. Sequencing used immunoSEQ multiplex PCR; TCRdb keeps in-frame clones, though not all of them. The profile shows more than 15,000 clones, about 86% of them singletons. Sequencing was performed on CD4+ T cells from blood. Receptor source: a human donor with classical Hodgkin lymphoma.

This sequence joins TRBV19 and TRBJ2-7; TRBD1 aligns across 10 bases. V lost 5 bases to trimming and J lost 7 bases; unmatched junction nucleotides: 11. CDR1 LNHDA and CDR2 SQIVND come from the germline V gene (reference sequence). The CDR3 is 15 residues long. The CDR3 sequence: CASSPRTGGMEEQYF. The CDR3 nucleotides are TGTGCCAGTAGTCCACGGACAGGGGGAATGGAAGAGCAGTACTTC.

The rearrangement links TRBV28 to TRBJ1-5, with D possibly matching TRBD1 (5 bases). The CDR3 runs 14 residues. Trimming stripped 1 base from V and 3 bases from J, with 7 bases between. CDR1 and CDR2 from the germline V gene are MDHEN and SYDVKM. Here the CDR3 reads CASSLLQDNQPQHF. The DNA of the CDR3 is TGTGCCAGCAGTTTATTACAGGACAATCAGCCCCAGCATTTT.

This chain connects TRBV30 to TRBJ1-4; D is uncertain. With 3 bases removed from V and 7 bases from J, the gap between germline ends came to 9 bases. Per germline, CDR1 GTSNPN and CDR2 SVGIG (reference sequence). The length of the CDR3 is 12 residues. CDR3 DNA: TGTGCCTGGAGGGGTTTCGGTGAAAAACTGTTTTTT. It codes for CAWRGFGEKLFF.

The chain is built from TRBV5-1 and TRBJ2-5; possibly TRBD1 for D (6 bases). The CDR3 is 15 residues long. V shed 0 bases and J shed 5 bases, with 14 bases lying between them. Germline CDR1 SGHRS, CDR2 YFSETQ. The CDR3 reads CASSLALGARETQYF. DNA for the CDR3: TGCGCCAGCAGCTTGGCCCTGGGGGCGAGGGAGACCCAGTACTTC.

This clone was counted between two and nine times. The genes are TRBV5-4 and TRBJ2-1; D unclear. The germline V and J ends were trimmed by 0 bases and 0 bases, with 10 bases remaining between them. Germline-derived CDR1 and CDR2 are SGHNT and YYREEE (reference sequence). This CDR3 has 16 residues. Written as DNA, the CDR3 is TGTGCCAGCAGCTTGGGCCCCGAAAACTCCTACAATGAGCAGTTCTTC. Translation gives CASSLGPENSYNEQFF.

The chain couples TRBV10-3 to TRBJ2-1; 9 positions match TRBD2. The V gene's germline CDR1 is ENHRY and CDR2 SYGVKD. Trimming took 10 bases from V and 4 from J; bases not matched to a gene: 8. The CDR3 is 14 residues long. For the CDR3, the DNA is TGTGCCAGCCGACTAGCGGAGGAATACAATGAGCAGTTCTTC. Amino acid sequence: CASRLAEEYNEQFF.

The gene calls are TRBV7-6 and TRBJ1-2; no definite D call. The CDR3 spans 11 residues. V was trimmed by 1 base and J by 6 bases, leaving 3 bases between them. The germline gives CDR1 SGHVS, CDR2 FNYEAQ. CDR3 in DNA: TGTGCCAGCAGCTTAGGAGATGGCTACACCTTC. As protein: CASSLGDGYTF.

The V and J genes are TRBV5-1 and TRBJ1-1; D gene uncertain. The CDR3 has 14 residues. The V and J ends lost 4 bases and 5 bases respectively, with 15 bases between them. CDR1 and CDR2 from the germline V gene are SGHRS and YFSETQ. The CDR3 coding sequence is TGCGCCAGCAGCGGTGGACGTACAAGAACTGAAGCTTTCTTT. This codes for CASSGGRTRTEAFF. Based on the CDR3 plus reference TRBV5-1 and TRBJ1-1, the full variable domain is KAGVTQTPRYLIKTRGQQVTLSCSPISGHRSVSWYQQTPGQGLQFLFEYFSETQRNKGNFPGRFSGRQFSNSRSEMNVSTLELGDSALYLCASSGGRTRTEAFFGQGTRLTVV.

A few counts support this clone. V is TRBV27 and J is TRBJ2-7; D is perhaps TRBD1 (5 bases). Germline V gene sequence: CDR1 MNHEY, CDR2 SMNVEV (reference sequence). CDR3 length equals 15 residues. The germline V and J ends were trimmed by 3 bases and 2 bases, with 14 bases remaining between them. CDR3 loop: CASSFVTGSTYEQYF. CDR3 in DNA: TGTGCCAGCAGTTTTGTAACAGGTTCGACCTACGAGCAGTACTTC.

The V gene is TRBV7-2, the J gene TRBJ2-4, with 8 bases that match TRBD2. This CDR3 has 16 amino acids. V shed 5 bases, J shed 0 bases, and the junction held 6 bases outside the gene matches. The V gene's germline CDR1 is SGHTA and CDR2 FQGNSA. The CDR3 region is CASSPGLALAKNIQYF. In DNA form, the CDR3 reads TGTGCCAGCAGCCCTGGACTAGCACTAGCCAAAAACATTCAGTACTTC.

The rearrangement uses TRBV11-2 and TRBJ1-1; D uncertain. This CDR3 region has 11 residues. The V gene lost 1 base and the J gene lost 11 bases, with 8 bases spanning the gap. Germline V gives CDR1 SGHAT, CDR2 FQNNGV. The DNA for the CDR3 is TGTGCCAGCAGCTTAGTCAACAGTGCTTTCTTT. Translation: CASSLVNSAFF.

The chain couples TRBV7-2 to TRBJ2-1; 11 bases match TRBD2. CDR1 is SGHTA and CDR2 is FQGNSA in the germline V gene. CDR3 length: 16 residues. Unmatched junction bases numbered 9, after V lost 3 bases and J lost 8 bases. CDR3 amino acids: CASSLGSGRALHEQFF. CDR3 in DNA: TGTGCCAGCAGCTTGGGTAGCGGGAGGGCCCTGCATGAGCAGTTCTTC.

This chain uses TRBV4-2 with TRBJ2-3, with TRBD1 as a possible D gene (5 bases). Trimming pared 0 bases from V and 0 bases from J, leaving 13 bases between. The CDR3 covers 17 residues. Germline V gene data show CDR1 as LGHNA and CDR2 as YNFKEQ. CDR3 amino acids: CASSQDSARASTDTQYF. The CDR3 DNA follows: TGTGCCAGCAGCCAAGATAGTGCCAGGGCCAGCACAGATACGCAGTATTTT.

The chain combines TRBV7-6 with TRBJ2-7; 11 bases agree with TRBD1. V trimming: 6 bases; J trimming: 3 bases; junction bases outside the gene matches: 7. CDR3 size: 15 residues. Germline values: CDR1 SGHVS, CDR2 FNYEAQ. For the CDR3, the DNA is TGTGCCAGCAGTAAGGACAGGGGGCCAGGCTACGAGCAGTACTTC. Amino acid sequence: CASSKDRGPGYEQYF. The full variable domain, its missing parts supplied by reference TRBV7-6 and TRBJ2-7, is GAGVSQSPRYKVTKRGQDVALRCDPISGHVSLYWYRQALGQGPEFLTYFNYEAQQDKSGLPNDRFSAERPEGSISTLTIQRTEQRDSAMYRCASSKDRGPGYEQYFGPGTRLTVT.

The J gene is TRBJ2-7, the V gene TRBV5-1, with D hard to call. This CDR3 region has 14 residues. CDR1 is SGHRS and CDR2 is YFSETQ in the germline V gene. Trimming removed 5 bases from V and 2 bases from J, with 14 bases in between. CDR3 sequence: CASRLSQATYEQYF. CDR3 in DNA: TGCGCCAGCAGGTTATCCCAGGCCACCTACGAGCAGTACTTC.

This clone has a single count. The chain carries TRBV6-6 and TRBJ1-1, with a weak D call TRBD1 (6 bases). Germline V gene sequence: CDR1 MNHNY, CDR2 SVGAGI (reference sequence). Trimming removed 2 bases at V and 8 bases at J, with 12 bases between. The CDR3 totals 13 residues. The CDR3 spells CASSYGGGREAFF. Here the CDR3 DNA reads TGTGCCAGCAGTTACGGGGGGGGCCGGGAAGCTTTCTTT.

The J gene is TRBJ2-7, the V gene TRBV11-3; no definite D call. Germline V gives CDR1 SGHNT, CDR2 YENEEA. This CDR3 comprises 12 residues. With 2 bases removed from V and 3 bases from J, the gap between germline ends came to 5 bases. The CDR3 region is CASSLNDYEQYF. Written as DNA, the CDR3 is TGTGCCAGCAGCTTAAACGACTACGAGCAGTACTTC.

The gene calls are TRBV19 and TRBJ2-1; TRBD2 agrees at 7 bases. CDR3 length equals 15 residues. Per the germline V gene, CDR1 is LNHDA and CDR2 is SQIVND (reference sequence). V trimming: 1 base; J trimming: 3 bases; junction bases outside the gene matches: 3. The CDR3 DNA reads TGTGCCAGTAGTATAGGCGGGAGAGTCTACAATGAGCAGTTCTTC. Protein product: CASSIGGRVYNEQFF.

The rearrangement uses TRBV6-5 and TRBJ2-7; 7 nucleotides align to TRBD2. The ends lost 6 bases at V and 5 bases at J; junction bases unmatched: 10. This CDR3 is built from 14 residues. Germline values: CDR1 MNHEY, CDR2 SVGAGI. CDR3 nucleotide sequence: TGTGCCAGCAGGTGGGGGGGAGGGAGGAACGAGCAGTACTTC. Translated: CASRWGGGRNEQYF.

The CDR3 spells CASSLGSQSSTDTQYF. In DNA form, the CDR3 reads TGTGCCAGTAGTCTCGGGTCCCAGAGTAGCACAGATACGCAGTATTTT. This sequence joins TRBV19 and TRBJ2-3, with unresolved D. Trimming shortened V by 5 bases and J by 0 bases, and 15 bases separated the two germline ends. CDR1 and CDR2 from the germline V gene are LNHDA and SQIVND (reference sequence). CDR3 length: 16 amino acids.

The J gene is TRBJ2-1, the V gene TRBV19; 8 bases match TRBD2. Germline V gene sequence: CDR1 LNHDA, CDR2 SQIVND (reference sequence). V trimming: 4 bases; J trimming: 6 bases; junction bases outside the gene matches: 5. The CDR3 runs to 14 residues. The CDR3 DNA is TGTGCCAGTAGTAACCCAGCGGGAGCCAATGAGCAGTTCTTC. Protein sequence: CASSNPAGANEQFF.

This sequence joins TRBV30 and TRBJ2-2; D gene uncertain. Looked up from germline, CDR1 is GTSNPN and CDR2 is SVGIG (reference sequence). The CDR3 is made up of 13 amino acids. V shed 3 bases and J shed 3 bases, with 8 bases lying between them. The CDR3 nucleotides read TGTGCCTGGAGAGGCTATTACACCGGGGAGCTGTTTTTT. This codes for CAWRGYYTGELFF.

The rearrangement joins TRBV9 to TRBJ1-1; 7 nucleotides line up with TRBD1. This CDR3 contains 15 residues. With 4 bases clipped from V and 1 base from J, the junction kept 7 bases outside the gene matches. Germline lookup yields CDR1 SGDLS and CDR2 YYNGEE. The CDR3 loop reads CASSPGGDRNTEAFF. DNA of the CDR3: TGTGCCAGCAGCCCAGGGGGAGACAGGAACACTGAAGCTTTCTTT.

The V gene is TRBV15, the J gene TRBJ1-6; maybe TRBD1 (6 bases). The CDR3 contains 15 residues. V was trimmed by 5 bases and J by 3 bases, leaving 11 bases between them. Germline CDR1 reads LNHNV; CDR2 reads YYDKDF (reference sequence). CDR3 in DNA: TGTGCCACCAGCCAGTACAGGGACTATAATTCACCCCTCCACTTT. It is translated as CATSQYRDYNSPLHF.

The chain combines TRBV7-2 with TRBJ2-7; D gene uncertain. Germline V gene sequence: CDR1 SGHTA, CDR2 FQGNSA. Trimming took 5 bases from V and 4 from J, leaving 12 bases between them. The CDR3 is 13 residues long. The CDR3 loop reads CASSHGPFYEQYF. The CDR3 coding sequence is TGTGCCAGCAGCCACGGACCCTTTTACGAGCAGTACTTC.

The chain carries TRBV11-2 and TRBJ1-1; 8 positions match TRBD1. V shed 2 bases and J 3 bases; nucleotides not matched to a gene: 5. This CDR3 spans 15 amino acids. Germline V gives CDR1 SGHAT, CDR2 FQNNGV. The CDR3 nucleotides read TGTGCCAGCAGCTTAACAGGGGGGTTCGACACTGAAGCTTTCTTT. This codes for CASSLTGGFDTEAFF.

The V gene is TRBV19, the J gene TRBJ1-5; D is uncertain. CDR1 is LNHDA and CDR2 is SQIVND in the germline V gene (reference sequence). Trimming took 6 bases from V and 0 from J, leaving 9 bases between them. This CDR3 region has 14 residues. CDR3 coding DNA: TGTGCCAGTAGCCGAACCCATAGCAATCAGCCCCAGCATTTT. Protein product: CASSRTHSNQPQHF.

The rearrangement uses TRBV6-6 and TRBJ2-5; 8 bases agree with TRBD2. CDR3 size: 16 residues. Trimming removed 3 bases from V and 2 bases from J; junction bases left unmatched: 8. Germline loops: CDR1 MNHNY, CDR2 SVGAGI (reference sequence). The CDR3 coding sequence is TGTGCCAGCAGTTATCGCGTCGCTAGCGGGCAAGAGACCCAGTACTTC. Protein: CASSYRVASGQETQYF.

The rearrangement joins TRBV11-2 to TRBJ2-3; a weak D match, TRBD2 (5 bases). Per germline, CDR1 SGHAT and CDR2 FQNNGV. V lost 2 bases and J 1 base, leaving 10 bases between the germline ends. This CDR3 has 15 residues. The DNA of the CDR3 is TGTGCCAGCAGCTTAAATCGAGCGGGCACAGATACGCAGTATTTT. Translating it yields CASSLNRAGTDTQYF.

The J gene is TRBJ2-3, the V gene TRBV9; D is possibly TRBD2 (6 bases). The CDR3 length is 16 residues. V gave up 4 bases and J gave up 2 bases, with 17 bases separating them. The germline CDR1 and CDR2 sequences are SGDLS and YYNGEE. CDR3 protein: CASSLSGGRDTDTQYF. The CDR3 bases are TGTGCCAGCAGCCTCAGTGGGGGGAGAGACACAGATACGCAGTATTTT.

This rearrangement joins TRBV5-1 to TRBJ2-2; 11 bases are shared with TRBD2. Germline CDR1 and CDR2: SGHRS and YFSETQ. V gave up 4 bases and J gave up 11 bases; unmatched junction bases: 16. The CDR3 consists of 17 residues. The CDR3 DNA reads TGCGCCAGCAGCCTCCACGCGGGGACTAGCGGAGTTCTAGAGCTGTTTTTT. It specifies CASSLHAGTSGVLELFF.

The chain couples TRBV28 to TRBJ1-6; D perhaps matches TRBD1 (5 bases). V was shortened by 5 bases and J by 8 bases, with 10 bases between the two germline ends. The CDR3 sequence is 13 residues long. From germline, CDR1 is MDHEN and CDR2 SYDVKM. DNA for the CDR3: TGTGCCAGCAGTATTAGGGGTTATTCACCCCTCCACTTT. This codes for CASSIRGYSPLHF.